Listed below are T cell receptor beta chains from one sample, sequenced in a study of shared clonotypes between healthy human individuals. Generated by immunoSEQ multiplex PCR, the TCRdb table keeps only in-frame clones and is missing some. Of some 600,000 clones in the sample, approximately 96% were seen once. Sequencing input: naive CD8+ T cells sorted from blood. The receptors originated from a woman in her 30s in good health. Each CDR3 is given with its conserved first and last residue. D genes are given only for firm matches. A clone size is listed for some rows: how often the clone was seen (once, few, many), or a class if it is expanded.

J gene | V gene | clone size | D gene | CDR3 protein | CDR3 DNA
TRBJ2-5 | TRBV28 | - | TRBD1 | CASSFFLGDRGSQETQYF | TGTGCCAGCAGTTTTTTCCTCGGGGACAGGGGGTCCCAAGAGACCCAGTACTTC
TRBJ2-7 | TRBV27 | once | - | CASSFGDGSYEQYF | TGTGCCAGCAGTTTTGGGGACGGATCCTACGAGCAGTACTTC
TRBJ1-1 | TRBV28 | - | TRBD1 | CASSFWTGQNTEAFF | TGTGCCAGCAGTTTTTGGACAGGGCAGAACACTGAAGCTTTCTTT
TRBJ2-3 | TRBV7-2 | - | TRBD2 | CASSSAGGTDTQYF | TGTGCCAGCAGCTCAGCGGGAGGGACAGATACGCAGTATTTT
TRBJ2-1 | TRBV7-9 | - | TRBD2 | CASSANQGLLGNEQFF | TGTGCCAGCAGCGCTAACCAGGGACTACTAGGGAATGAGCAGTTCTTC
TRBJ2-7 | TRBV28 | - | TRBD2 | CASSSKREIYEQYF | TGTGCCAGCAGTTCTAAGCGGGAGATCTACGAGCAGTACTTC
TRBJ2-7 | TRBV27 | - | TRBD2 | CASSPTSGTTEQYF | TGTGCCAGCAGCCCGACTAGCGGGACCACCGAGCAGTACTTC
TRBJ2-7 | TRBV27 | - | - | CASSYTGAYEQYF | TGTGCCAGCAGTTATACAGGCGCCTACGAGCAGTACTTC
TRBJ2-7 | TRBV7-9 | - | TRBD1 | CASSPGTAQWEQYF | TGTGCCAGCAGCCCCGGGACAGCCCAGTGGGAGCAGTACTTC
TRBJ2-1 | TRBV7-2 | - | TRBD1 | CASSQNRGKFNEQFF | TGTGCCAGCAGCCAAAACAGGGGCAAGTTCAATGAGCAGTTCTTC